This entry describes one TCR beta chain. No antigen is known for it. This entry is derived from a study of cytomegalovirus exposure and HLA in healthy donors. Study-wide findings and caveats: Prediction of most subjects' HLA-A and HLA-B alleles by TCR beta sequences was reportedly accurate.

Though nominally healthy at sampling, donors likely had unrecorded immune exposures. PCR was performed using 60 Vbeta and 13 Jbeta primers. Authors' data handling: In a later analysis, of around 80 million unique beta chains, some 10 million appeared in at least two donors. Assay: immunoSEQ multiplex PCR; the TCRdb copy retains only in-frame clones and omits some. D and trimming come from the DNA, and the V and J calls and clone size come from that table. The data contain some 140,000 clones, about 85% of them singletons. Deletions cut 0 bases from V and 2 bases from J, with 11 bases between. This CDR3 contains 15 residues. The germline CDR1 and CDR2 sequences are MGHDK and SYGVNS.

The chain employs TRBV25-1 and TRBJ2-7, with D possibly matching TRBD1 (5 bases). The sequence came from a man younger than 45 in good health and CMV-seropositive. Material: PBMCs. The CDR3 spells CASSEYKGNTYEQYF. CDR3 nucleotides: TGTGCCAGCAGTGAATACAAGGGGAACACCTACGAGCAGTACTTC.